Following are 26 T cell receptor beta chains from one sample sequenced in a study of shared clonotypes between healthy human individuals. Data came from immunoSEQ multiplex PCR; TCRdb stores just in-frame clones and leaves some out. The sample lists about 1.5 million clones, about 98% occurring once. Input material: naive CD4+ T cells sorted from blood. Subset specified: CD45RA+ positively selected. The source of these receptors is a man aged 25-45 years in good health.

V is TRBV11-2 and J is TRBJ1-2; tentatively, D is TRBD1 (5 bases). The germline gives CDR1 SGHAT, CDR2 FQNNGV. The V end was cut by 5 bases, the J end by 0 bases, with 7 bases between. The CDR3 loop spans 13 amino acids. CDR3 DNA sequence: TGTGCCAGCAGCCGACAGTCTAACTATGGCTACACCTTC. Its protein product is CASSRQSNYGYTF.

The CDR3 spells CASSRTQLNEQFF. CDR3 DNA: TGTGCCAGCAGCCGCACTCAGCTAAATGAGCAGTTCTTC. The chain couples TRBV14 to TRBJ2-1, with D uncertain. The CDR3 contains 13 residues. Germline CDR1 reads SGHDN; CDR2 reads FVKESK. The V gene lost 4 bases and the J gene lost 7 bases, with 11 bases spanning the gap.

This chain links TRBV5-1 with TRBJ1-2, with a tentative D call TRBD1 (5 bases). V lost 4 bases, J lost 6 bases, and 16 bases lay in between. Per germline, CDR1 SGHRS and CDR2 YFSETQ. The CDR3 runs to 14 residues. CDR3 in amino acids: CASSQGPMAHGYTF. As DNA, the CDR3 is TGCGCCAGCAGCCAGGGCCCGATGGCACATGGCTACACCTTC.

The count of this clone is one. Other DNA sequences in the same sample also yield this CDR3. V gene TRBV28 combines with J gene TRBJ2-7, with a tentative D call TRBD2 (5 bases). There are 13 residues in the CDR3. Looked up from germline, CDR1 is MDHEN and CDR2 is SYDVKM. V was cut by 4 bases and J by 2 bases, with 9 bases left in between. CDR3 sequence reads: CASSSPGTYEQYF. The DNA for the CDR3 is TGTGCCAGCAGTTCCCCGGGAACCTACGAGCAGTACTTC.

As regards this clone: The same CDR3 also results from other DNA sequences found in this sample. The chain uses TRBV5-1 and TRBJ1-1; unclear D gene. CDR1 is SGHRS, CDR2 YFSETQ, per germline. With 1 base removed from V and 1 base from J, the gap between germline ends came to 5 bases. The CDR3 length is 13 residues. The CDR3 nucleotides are TGCGCCAGCAGCTTGACATCGAACACTGAAGCTTTCTTT. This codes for CASSLTSNTEAFF.

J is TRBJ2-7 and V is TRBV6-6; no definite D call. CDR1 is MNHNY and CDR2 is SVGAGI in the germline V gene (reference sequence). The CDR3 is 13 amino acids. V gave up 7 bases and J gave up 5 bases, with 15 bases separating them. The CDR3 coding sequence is TGTGCCAGCACTATGAGCTCAACGAACGAGCAGTACTTC. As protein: CASTMSSTNEQYF.

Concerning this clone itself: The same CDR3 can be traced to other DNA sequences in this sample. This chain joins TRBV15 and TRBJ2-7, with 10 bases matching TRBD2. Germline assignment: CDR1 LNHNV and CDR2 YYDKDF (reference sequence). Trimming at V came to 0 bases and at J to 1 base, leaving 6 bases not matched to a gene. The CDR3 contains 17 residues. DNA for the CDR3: TGTGCCACCAGCAGAGATGTGGGACTAGCGAGGTCCTACGAGCAGTACTTC. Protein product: CATSRDVGLARSYEQYF.

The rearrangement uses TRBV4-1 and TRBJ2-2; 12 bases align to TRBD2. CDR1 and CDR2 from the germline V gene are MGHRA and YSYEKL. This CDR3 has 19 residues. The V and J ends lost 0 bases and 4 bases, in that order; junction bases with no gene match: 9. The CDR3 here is CASSQDGLAGGPFTGELFF. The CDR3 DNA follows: TGCGCCAGCAGCCAAGATGGCCTAGCGGGAGGGCCGTTCACCGGGGAGCTGTTTTTT.

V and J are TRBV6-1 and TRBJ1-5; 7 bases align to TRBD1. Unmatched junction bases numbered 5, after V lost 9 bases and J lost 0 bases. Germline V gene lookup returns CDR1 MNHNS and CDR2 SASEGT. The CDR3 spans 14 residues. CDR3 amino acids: CASRTGGSNQPQHF. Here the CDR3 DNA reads TGTGCCAGTCGGACAGGAGGTAGCAATCAGCCCCAGCATTTT.

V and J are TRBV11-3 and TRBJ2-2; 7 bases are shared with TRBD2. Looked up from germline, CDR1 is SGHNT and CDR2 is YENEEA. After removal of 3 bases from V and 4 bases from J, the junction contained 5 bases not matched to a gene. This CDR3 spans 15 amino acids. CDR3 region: CASSFGGRGTGELFF. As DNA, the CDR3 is TGTGCCAGCAGCTTCGGAGGGAGGGGCACCGGGGAGCTGTTTTTT.

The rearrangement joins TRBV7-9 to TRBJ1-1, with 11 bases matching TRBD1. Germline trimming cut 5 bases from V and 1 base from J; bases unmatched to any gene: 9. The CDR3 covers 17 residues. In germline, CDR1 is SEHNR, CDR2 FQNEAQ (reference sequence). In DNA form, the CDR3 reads TGTGCCAGCAGCCGTGGACAGGGGGCGGGCTCGAACACTGAAGCTTTCTTT. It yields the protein CASSRGQGAGSNTEAFF.

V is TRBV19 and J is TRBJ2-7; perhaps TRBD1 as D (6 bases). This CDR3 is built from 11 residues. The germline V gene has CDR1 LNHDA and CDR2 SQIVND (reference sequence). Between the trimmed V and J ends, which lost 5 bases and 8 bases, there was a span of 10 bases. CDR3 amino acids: CASSQQGKQYF. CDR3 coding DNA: TGTGCCAGTAGTCAACAGGGAAAGCAGTACTTC.

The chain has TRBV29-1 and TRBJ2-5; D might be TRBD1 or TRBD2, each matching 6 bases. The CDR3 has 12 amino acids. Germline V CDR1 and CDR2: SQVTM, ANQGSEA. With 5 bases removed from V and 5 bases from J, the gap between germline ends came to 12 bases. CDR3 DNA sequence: TGCAGCGTTTTAAGGGGGGTGGAGACCCAGTACTTC. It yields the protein CSVLRGVETQYF.

The CDR3 sequence: CASSLYRESYGYTF. The CDR3 DNA sequence: TGTGCCAGCAGCCTATACCGGGAGAGTTATGGCTACACCTTC. The rearrangement links TRBV5-4 to TRBJ1-2; D remains ambiguous. The CDR3 runs to 14 residues. Germline V lookup: CDR1 SGHNT, CDR2 YYREEE (reference sequence). Trimming cost V 4 bases and J 5 bases, with 15 bases left between them.

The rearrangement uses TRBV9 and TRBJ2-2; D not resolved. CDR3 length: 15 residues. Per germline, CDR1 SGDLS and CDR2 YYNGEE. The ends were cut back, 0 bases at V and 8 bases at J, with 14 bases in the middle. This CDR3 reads CASSVALELGGELFF. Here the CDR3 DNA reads TGTGCCAGCAGCGTAGCTTTGGAGCTTGGTGGGGAGCTGTTTTTT.

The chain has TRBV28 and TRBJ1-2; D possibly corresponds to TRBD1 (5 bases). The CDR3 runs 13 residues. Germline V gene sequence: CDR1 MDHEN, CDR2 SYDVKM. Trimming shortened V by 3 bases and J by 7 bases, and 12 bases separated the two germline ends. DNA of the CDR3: TGTGCCAGCAGTTTGACAGCTCTCGCTGGCTACACCTTC. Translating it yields CASSLTALAGYTF.

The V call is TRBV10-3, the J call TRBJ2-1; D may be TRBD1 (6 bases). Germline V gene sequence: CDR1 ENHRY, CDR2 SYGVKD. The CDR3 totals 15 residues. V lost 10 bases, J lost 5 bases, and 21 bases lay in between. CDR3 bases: TGTGCCACCTCCAATCATCGGGACACAAACAATGAGCAGTTCTTC. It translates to CATSNHRDTNNEQFF.

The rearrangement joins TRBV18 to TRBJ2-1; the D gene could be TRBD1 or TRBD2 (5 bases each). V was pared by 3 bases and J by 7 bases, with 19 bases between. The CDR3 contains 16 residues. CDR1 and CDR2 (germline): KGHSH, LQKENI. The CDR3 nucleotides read TGTGCCAGCTCACCTTTGGGAGCAGGGATACGGAATGAGCAGTTCTTC. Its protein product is CASSPLGAGIRNEQFF.

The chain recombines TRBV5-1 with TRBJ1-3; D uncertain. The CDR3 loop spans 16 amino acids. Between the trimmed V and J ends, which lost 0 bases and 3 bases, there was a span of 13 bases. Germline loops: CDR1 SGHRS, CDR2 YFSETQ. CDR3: CASSLVGPSYGNTIYF. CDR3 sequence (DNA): TGCGCCAGCAGCTTGGTTGGCCCCTCATATGGAAACACCATATATTTT.

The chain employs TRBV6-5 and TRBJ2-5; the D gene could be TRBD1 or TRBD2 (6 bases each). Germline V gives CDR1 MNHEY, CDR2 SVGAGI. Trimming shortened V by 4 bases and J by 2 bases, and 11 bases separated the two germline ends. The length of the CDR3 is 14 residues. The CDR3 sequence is CASSFGGTQETQYF. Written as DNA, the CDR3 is TGTGCCAGCAGTTTTGGGGGGACACAAGAGACCCAGTACTTC.

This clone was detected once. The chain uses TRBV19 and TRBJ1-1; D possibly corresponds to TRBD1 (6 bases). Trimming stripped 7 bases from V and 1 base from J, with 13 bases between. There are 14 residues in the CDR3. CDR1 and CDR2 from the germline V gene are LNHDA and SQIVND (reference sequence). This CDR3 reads CASIGGHSNTEAFF. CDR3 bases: TGTGCCAGTATAGGGGGACACTCGAACACTGAAGCTTTCTTT.

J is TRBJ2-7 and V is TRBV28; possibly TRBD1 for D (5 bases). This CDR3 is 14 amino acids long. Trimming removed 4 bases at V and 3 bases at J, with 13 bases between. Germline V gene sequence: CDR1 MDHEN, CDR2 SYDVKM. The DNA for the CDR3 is TGTGCCAGCAGTTCGGCAGGGTGGAACTACGAGCAGTACTTC. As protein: CASSSAGWNYEQYF.

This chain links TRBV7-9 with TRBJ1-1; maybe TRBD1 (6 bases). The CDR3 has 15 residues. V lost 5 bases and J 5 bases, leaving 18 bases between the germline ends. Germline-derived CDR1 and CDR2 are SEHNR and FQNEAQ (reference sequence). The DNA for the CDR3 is TGTGCCAGCAGCCCCACCCGGGGGGCGTGGACTGAAGCTTTCTTT. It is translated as CASSPTRGAWTEAFF.

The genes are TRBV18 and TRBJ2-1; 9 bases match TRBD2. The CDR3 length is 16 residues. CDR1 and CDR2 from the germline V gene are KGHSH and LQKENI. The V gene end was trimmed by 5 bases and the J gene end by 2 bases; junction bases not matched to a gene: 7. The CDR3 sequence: CASSSSTSGTYNEQFF. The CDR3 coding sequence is TGTGCCAGCTCATCCTCGACTAGCGGAACCTACAATGAGCAGTTCTTC.

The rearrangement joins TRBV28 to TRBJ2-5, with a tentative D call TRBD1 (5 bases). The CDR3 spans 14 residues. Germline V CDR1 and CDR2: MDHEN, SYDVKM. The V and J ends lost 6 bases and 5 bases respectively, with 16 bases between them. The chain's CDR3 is CASSLRVLAETQYF. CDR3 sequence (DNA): TGTGCCAGCAGCCTCAGGGTCTTAGCCGAGACCCAGTACTTC.

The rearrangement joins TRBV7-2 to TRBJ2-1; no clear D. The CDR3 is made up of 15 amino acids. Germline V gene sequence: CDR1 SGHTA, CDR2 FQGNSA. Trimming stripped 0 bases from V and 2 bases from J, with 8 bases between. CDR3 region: CASSLASSTYNEQFF. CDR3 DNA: TGTGCCAGCAGCTTAGCATCTAGTACCTACAATGAGCAGTTCTTC.